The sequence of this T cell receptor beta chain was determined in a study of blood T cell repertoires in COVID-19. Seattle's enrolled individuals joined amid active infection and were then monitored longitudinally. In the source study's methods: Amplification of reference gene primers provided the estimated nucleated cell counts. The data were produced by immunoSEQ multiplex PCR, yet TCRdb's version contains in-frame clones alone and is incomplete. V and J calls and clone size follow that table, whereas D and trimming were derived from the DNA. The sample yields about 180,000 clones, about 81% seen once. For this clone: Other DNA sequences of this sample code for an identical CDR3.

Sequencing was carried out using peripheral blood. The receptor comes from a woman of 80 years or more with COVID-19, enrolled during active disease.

CDR3 in DNA: TGTGCCAGCAGCCAAGAGAGGAACACTGAAGCTTTCTTT. Protein product: CASSQERNTEAFF. The chain uses TRBV3-1 (or the pseudogene TRBV3-2) and TRBJ1-1; D not resolved. This CDR3 has 13 amino acids. Germline CDR1 LGHDT, CDR2 YNNKEL (reference sequence). The germline V and J ends were trimmed by 0 bases and 1 base, with 3 bases remaining between them.